A selection of T cell receptor beta chains follows, all from one sample in a study of response to subunit inactivated influenza vaccine. TCRdb reprocessed the RT-PCR reads with MiXCR, giving one entry per CDR3 protein. The profile shows 500,000 to 600,000 distinct CDR3 sequences, approximately 13% of them singletons. The starting material was PBMCs from blood, obtained roughly 47 days after vaccination. These receptors were collected from a man aged 50 to 59 who received an inactivated influenza vaccine. Each CDR3 is given with its conserved first and last residue.

J: TRBJ2-1; V: TRBV4-3; CDR3: CASSQLQGNEQFF
J: TRBJ2-1; V: TRBV6-5; CDR3: CASSYQGQSSYNEQFF
J: TRBJ2-7; V: TRBV7-9; CDR3: CASSHGGTVAYEQYF
J: TRBJ1-4; V: TRBV12-3/TRBV12-4; CDR3: CASSGLRDGKLFF
J: TRBJ2-7; V: TRBV5-1; CDR3: CASSLGPGEGYEQYF
J: TRBJ2-1; V: TRBV7-9; CDR3: CASTHAGAFNEQFF
J: TRBJ2-2; V: TRBV12-3/TRBV12-4; CDR3: CASSHKDSETGELFF
J: TRBJ2-3; V: TRBV9; CDR3: CASSVGGLGTQYF
J: TRBJ2-3; V: TRBV7-9; CDR3: CASSTGLAGNPQYF
J: TRBJ1-2; V: TRBV6-5; CDR3: CASSYSSGQGLYGYTF
J: TRBJ2-2; V: TRBV5-5; CDR3: CASTLRQATGELFF
J: TRBJ2-1; V: TRBV5-1; CDR3: CASGAGTSGGRSYNEQFF
J: TRBJ2-5; V: TRBV5-1; CDR3: CASSFQTSGGEETQYF
J: TRBJ2-3; V: TRBV7-4; CDR3: CASSLPFRGSTDTQYF
J: TRBJ1-1; V: TRBV28; CDR3: CASSEGRSAEAFF
J: TRBJ1-1; V: TRBV5-5; CDR3: CASSLLGSYTEAFF
J: TRBJ1-1; V: TRBV15; CDR3: CATSSSGVGTEAFF
J: TRBJ2-3; V: TRBV6-9; CDR3: CASMLGVEGLYGTDTQYF
J: TRBJ2-1; V: TRBV27; CDR3: CAPRARGPFEQFF
J: TRBJ2-1; V: TRBV3-1; CDR3: CASSPGTSGRRGQFF
J: TRBJ2-2; V: TRBV4-2; CDR3: CASSPKRSGNTGELFF
J: TRBJ2-5; V: TRBV7-8; CDR3: CASSLGTFEETQYF
J: TRBJ2-7; V: TRBV5-6; CDR3: CASSRGGTGAEQYF